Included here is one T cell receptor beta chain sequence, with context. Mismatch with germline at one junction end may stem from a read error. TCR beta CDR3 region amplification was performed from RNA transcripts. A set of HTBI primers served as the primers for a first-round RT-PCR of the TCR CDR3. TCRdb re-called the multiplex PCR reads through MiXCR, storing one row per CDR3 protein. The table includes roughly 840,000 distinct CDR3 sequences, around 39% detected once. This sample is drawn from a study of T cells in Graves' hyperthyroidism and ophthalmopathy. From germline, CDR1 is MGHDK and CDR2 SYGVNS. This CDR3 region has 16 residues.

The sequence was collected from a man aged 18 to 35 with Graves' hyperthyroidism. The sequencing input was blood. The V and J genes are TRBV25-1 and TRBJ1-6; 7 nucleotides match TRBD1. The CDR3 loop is CASSQYGQVYNSPLHF. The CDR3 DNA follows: TGCGCCAGCAGCCAATACGGACAGGTTTATAATTCACCCCTCCACTTT.